The 25 T cell receptor beta chains below come from one sample, sequenced in a study of blood T cell repertoires in COVID-19. Method: immunoSEQ multiplex PCR; TCRdb's copy keeps in-frame clones and lacks some. This table holds under 250,000 clones, roughly 85% found once. Sequenced: PBMCs or T cells enriched from blood (not recorded which). These receptors all stem from a woman in her fifties or sixties with acute COVID-19.

This chain joins TRBV6-2 or TRBV6-3 and TRBJ2-2; D might be TRBD2 (6 bases). Germline V gene sequence: CDR1 MNHEY, CDR2 SVGEGT. V lost 5 bases and J 4 bases, leaving 8 bases between the germline ends. CDR3 length equals 13 residues. CDR3 sequence reads: CASSTGVTGELFF. CDR3 nucleotide sequence: TGTGCCAGCAGTACGGGGGTCACCGGGGAGCTGTTTTTT.

The rearrangement links TRBV19 to TRBJ1-1, with TRBD1 as a possible D gene (6 bases). CDR1 LNHDA and CDR2 SQIVND come from the germline V gene (reference sequence). The V gene lost 5 bases and the J gene lost 0 bases, with 13 bases spanning the gap. The CDR3 spans 15 residues. The CDR3 nucleotides read TGTGCCAGTAGTGCCCGGACAGAACTGAACACTGAAGCTTTCTTT. This encodes CASSARTELNTEAFF.

The DNA of the CDR3 is TGTGCCAGTGAGGACAGCGGCTATGGCTACACCTTC. It specifies CASEDSGYGYTF. The gene calls are TRBV19 and TRBJ1-2; a weak D match, TRBD1 (6 bases). V was clipped by 8 bases and J by 4 bases, with 11 bases between them. Germline V gene lookup returns CDR1 LNHDA and CDR2 SQIVND (reference sequence). This CDR3 region has 12 residues.

The chain links TRBV19 to TRBJ1-2, with D possibly TRBD1 on 6 matching bases. Trimming removed 5 bases from V and 5 bases from J, with 21 bases in between. Per germline, CDR1 LNHDA and CDR2 SQIVND (reference sequence). CDR3 length: 16 residues. CDR3 region: CASSHGVRQDRYGYTF. The CDR3 region has the DNA TGTGCCAGTAGTCATGGGGTACGACAGGATCGGTATGGCTACACCTTC.

The J gene is TRBJ1-2, the V gene TRBV2, with 10 bases identical to TRBD1. The CDR3 loop spans 13 amino acids. V lost 4 bases, J lost 8 bases, and 4 bases stayed unmatched. The germline gives CDR1 SNHLY, CDR2 FYNNEI. The CDR3 is CASSGQGAEGYTF. CDR3 coding DNA: TGTGCCAGCAGTGGACAGGGGGCGGAGGGCTACACCTTC. Full variable domain (outside the CDR3, taken from reference TRBV2 and TRBJ1-2): EPEVTQTPSHQVTQMGQEVILRCVPISNHLYFYWYRQILGQKVEFLVSFYNNEISEKSEIFDDQFSVERPDGSNFTLKIRSTKLEDSAMYFCASSGQGAEGYTFGSGTRLTVV.

This clone was observed a few times. The chain combines TRBV12-5 with TRBJ1-3, with D perhaps TRBD1 (5 bases). The germline CDR1 and CDR2 sequences are LGHNT and FRNRAP. The V end was cut by 2 bases, the J end by 4 bases, with 12 bases between. This CDR3 contains 15 residues. For the CDR3, the DNA is TGTGCTAGTGGTTTGACTGGGGCTCCCGGAAACACCATATATTTT. Residues: CASGLTGAPGNTIYF.

The V and J genes are TRBV3-1 (or the pseudogene TRBV3-2) and TRBJ1-2, with 8 positions matching TRBD1. The ends lost 4 bases at V and 4 bases at J; junction bases unmatched: 11. The CDR3 length is 16 residues. The germline CDR1 and CDR2 sequences are LGHDT and YNNKEL (reference sequence). This chain's CDR3 is CASSPLDRATFYGYTF. The CDR3 region has the DNA TGTGCCAGCAGCCCGTTGGACAGGGCAACATTCTATGGCTACACCTTC.

This clone was seen a single time. The chain links TRBV21-1 to TRBJ2-3; TRBD2 is taken as the D call from the table, unchecked against the DNA. TRBV21-1 constitutes a pseudogene. The length of the CDR3 is 17 residues. CDR3 amino acids: CASTLAPTSGVTDTQYF. CDR3 coding DNA: TGTGCCAGCACCCTGGCACCCACTAGCGGGGTCACAGATACGCAGTATTTT.

CDR3 coding DNA: TGTGCCAGCAGCCCCTGGGCAGGGGGCAACACTGAAGCTTTCTTT. It is translated as CASSPWAGGNTEAFF. The rearrangement uses TRBV3-1 (or the pseudogene TRBV3-2) and TRBJ1-1; 8 bases are a match to TRBD1. Germline CDR1 and CDR2: LGHDT and YNNKEL (reference sequence). There are 15 residues in the CDR3. Germline trimming cut 4 bases from V and 2 bases from J; bases unmatched to any gene: 6.

The J gene is TRBJ1-2, the V gene TRBV4-3; 7 positions match TRBD1. After removal of 1 base from V and 4 bases from J, the junction contained 3 bases not matched to a gene. The CDR3 totals 14 residues. The germline CDR1 and CDR2 sequences are LGHNA and YSLEER. CDR3 protein: CASSQVGQPYGYTF. The CDR3 DNA reads TGCGCCAGCAGCCAAGTGGGACAGCCCTATGGCTACACCTTC.

The chain recombines TRBV19 with TRBJ1-5, with no clear D. The germline CDR1 and CDR2 sequences are LNHDA and SQIVND (reference sequence). The germline V and J ends were trimmed by 3 bases and 4 bases, with 10 bases remaining between them. The CDR3 has 14 residues. This CDR3 reads CASSMNRINQPQHF. The CDR3 DNA reads as TGTGCCAGTAGTATGAATAGAATAAATCAGCCCCAGCATTTT.

The chain employs TRBV4-3 and TRBJ1-2, with D unclear. The CDR3 spans 13 residues. V was shortened by 0 bases and J by 3 bases, with 5 bases between the two germline ends. Germline loops: CDR1 LGHNA, CDR2 YSLEER. CDR3 in DNA: TGCGCCAGCAGCCAAGATTTAGACTATGGCTACACCTTC. Amino acids: CASSQDLDYGYTF.

The chain is built from TRBV7-9 and TRBJ2-1; 7 bases map to TRBD1. The junction had 15 bases not matched to a gene; V was cut back by 6 bases and J by 7 bases. The CDR3 loop spans 16 amino acids. Germline loops: CDR1 SEHNR, CDR2 FQNEAQ (reference sequence). This CDR3 reads CASRRPTGQMDNEQFF. CDR3 nucleotide sequence: TGTGCCAGCAGAAGACCGACAGGGCAAATGGATAATGAGCAGTTCTTC.

This sequence joins TRBV4-2 and TRBJ1-1, with 9 bases aligning to TRBD1. Germline V gene lookup returns CDR1 LGHNA and CDR2 YNFKEQ. J was trimmed by 3 bases and V by 0 bases; bases with no gene match: 2. CDR3 length: 15 residues. The CDR3 reads CASSQDRQGDTEAFF. The CDR3 bases are TGTGCCAGCAGCCAAGACCGACAGGGGGACACTGAAGCTTTCTTT.

The genes are TRBV5-4 and TRBJ1-2; TRBD1 agrees at 8 bases. Trimming took 7 bases from V and 3 from J; bases not matched to a gene: 14. This CDR3 has 16 residues. Germline V gives CDR1 SGHNT, CDR2 YYREEE (reference sequence). In DNA, the CDR3 is TGTGCCAGCCTCGGTGGCCCAGGGGGCGCGGACTATGGCTACACCTTC. The encoded protein is CASLGGPGGADYGYTF.

The chain couples TRBV6-5 to TRBJ1-5, with TRBD1 identical over 7 bases. In germline, CDR1 is MNHEY, CDR2 SVGAGI. With 6 bases clipped from V and 7 bases from J, the junction kept 6 bases outside the gene matches. CDR3 length: 13 residues. CDR3 protein: CASRQGMVQPQHF. CDR3 DNA: TGTGCCAGCAGACAGGGGATGGTCCAGCCCCAGCATTTT.

This clone has only a few counts. The chain links TRBV5-1 to TRBJ1-2; D ambiguous. V lost 4 bases to trimming and J lost 3 bases, with 13 bases between them. Germline values: CDR1 SGHRS, CDR2 YFSETQ. The CDR3 consists of 14 residues. The CDR3 nucleotides read TGCGCCAGCAGCACCCAACCTGCGGACTATGGCTACACCTTC. Protein product: CASSTQPADYGYTF.

The J gene is TRBJ1-2, the V gene TRBV7-9; D is ambiguous. The germline V gene encodes CDR1 SEHNR and CDR2 FQNEAQ (reference sequence). The CDR3 consists of 16 residues. V dropped 1 base and J dropped 8 bases, with 20 bases sitting between them. The DNA of the CDR3 is TGTGCCAGCAGCTTAGGTGAGGGCGCCAAAATGGAGGGCTACACCTTC. Translation gives CASSLGEGAKMEGYTF.

CDR3 sequence reads: CASRRGNTEAFF. CDR3 in DNA: TGTGCCAGCAGAAGGGGGAACACTGAAGCTTTCTTT. The J gene is TRBJ1-1, the V gene TRBV27; maybe TRBD1 (5 bases). This CDR3 comprises 12 residues. V dropped 6 bases and J dropped 1 base, with 6 bases sitting between them. In germline, CDR1 is MNHEY, CDR2 SMNVEV (reference sequence).

This clone showed up just a few times. This sequence joins TRBV7-9 and TRBJ1-5; D might be TRBD1 (5 bases). V lost 5 bases and J lost 0, with 11 bases in between. CDR3 length equals 15 residues. Germline-derived CDR1 and CDR2 are SEHNR and FQNEAQ (reference sequence). Here the CDR3 DNA reads TGTGCCAGCAGCAAAGACCAGGGTAGCAATCAGCCCCAGCATTTT. Protein product: CASSKDQGSNQPQHF.

The chain employs TRBV5-1 and TRBJ2-3; D is perhaps TRBD1 (6 bases). Trimming removed 2 bases from V and 2 bases from J, with 9 bases in between. Germline CDR1 is SGHRS and CDR2 is YFSETQ. The CDR3 sequence is 14 residues long. CDR3 sequence: CASSFGQITDTQYF. As DNA, the CDR3 is TGCGCCAGCAGCTTTGGACAGATCACAGATACGCAGTATTTT.

This sequence joins TRBV11-2 and TRBJ1-1; D is uncertain. The CDR3 spans 14 residues. V dropped 1 base and J dropped 0 bases, with 6 bases sitting between them. Germline V lookup: CDR1 SGHAT, CDR2 FQNNGV. CDR3 amino acids: CASSLGNMNTEAFF. Here the CDR3 DNA reads TGTGCCAGCAGCTTAGGCAACATGAACACTGAAGCTTTCTTT.

This clone is a singleton in its sample. The V gene is TRBV2, the J gene TRBJ1-3; D ambiguous. V shed 11 bases and J shed 0 bases, with 14 bases lying between them. Germline loops: CDR1 SNHLY, CDR2 FYNNEI. This CDR3 contains 14 residues. In nucleotides, the CDR3 is TGTGCCGTCCTTGAGCGGAGCTCTGGAAACACCATATATTTT. This encodes CAVLERSSGNTIYF.

The genes are TRBV30 and TRBJ1-5; D gene uncertain. The CDR3 is 14 amino acids. V was trimmed by 2 bases and J by 4 bases, leaving 12 bases between them. CDR1 is GTSNPN and CDR2 is SVGIG in the germline V gene (reference sequence). The CDR3 loop reads CAWSSMAENQPQHF. In nucleotides, the CDR3 is TGTGCCTGGAGTAGTATGGCAGAAAATCAGCCCCAGCATTTT.

This clone has a handful of counts. The V gene is TRBV30, the J gene TRBJ1-2; 9 nucleotides line up with TRBD1. J was trimmed by 0 bases and V by 4 bases; bases with no gene match: 9. Germline V gene lookup returns CDR1 GTSNPN and CDR2 SVGIG (reference sequence). This CDR3 spans 16 amino acids. Here the CDR3 DNA reads TGTGCCTGGACCGCGGGACAGGGACTTGCTAACTATGGCTACACCTTC. Protein: CAWTAGQGLANYGYTF.